The text below deals with one T cell receptor beta chain. Its antigen remains unidentified. Base quality data are lacking; no much larger clone is found one base away. This specimen belongs to a study of T cell responses to AZD1222 COVID-19 vaccine (dated by TCRdb to the early 2020s). For the study in its entirety: TCR sequencing covered some 250 trial participants: about 210 given two doses of AZD1222 and about 26 given two doses of MenACWY control vaccine. Trial participants were enrolled by age into subgroups of 18-55, 56-69 and 70-plus years, and 148, 28 and 57 TCR-sequenced participants, respectively, were included in these subgroups.

The CDR3 regions of human TCRbeta chains were subjected to immunosequencing. On the study's bioinformatics: TCRs in the repertoires were compared against a reference library of SARS-CoV-2-specific TCRs that had been generated with the MIRA antigen-specificity platform. Breadth was defined as the fraction of unique TCRs that were SARS-CoV-2-associated, and depth was defined as the fraction of total T cells that were SARS-CoV-2-associated. Using the MIRA data, each spike-specific TCR was assigned both to the spike region to which the TCR was reactive and to a CD4 or CD8 class. Log10-transformed breadth and depth values were compared by one-way ANOVA with Sidak's multiple comparisons tests. Not all clones reach the TCRdb copy of this immuneACCESS table, which keeps in-frame sequences only. Checked studies attribute under half of the gap to unresolved V genes and leave the rest unexplained. V and J calls and clone size are given by that table; D and trimming were obtained from the DNA. For this sample there are 150,000 to 200,000 clones; about 94% appear just once. 0.95% to 1.1% of the sample belongs to the ten largest clones.

Summary of the overall study and its limitations: In the small 56-69-year group, the increase in depth fell short of significance, most likely because of low power. A significant rise in spike-specific TCR breadth and depth was observed after two AZD1222 doses relative to day 0 and relative to MenACWY recipients. Vaccine-associated CD4 TCRs spanned the whole spike protein, with dominant responses in regions 160-218 and 743-854. Nearly half of unique spike-specific TCRs reportedly recognized epitopes outside regions mutated in the B.1.351 and B.1.1.7 variants. Because no day 14 peak-response samples were available, repertoires were characterized only after the peak T cell response. Conclusions about previously exposed vaccinees were limited because only 5 or 6 AZD1222 recipients were SARS-CoV-2 seropositive at baseline. Most participants were white British and females outnumbered males, and the authors suggested that clonal diversity may have been underestimated.

V and J are trimmed by 2 bases and 4 bases, and the gene matches miss 10 bases of the junction. The CDR3 holds 19 amino acids from the cysteine to the phenylalanine. Just CDR3 DNA is preserved here, 57 bases in frame from base 1. The germline V gene (reference sequence) sets CDR1 to SEHNR and CDR2 to FQNEAQ. The intended sense of this specimen's time point label: about 28 days (+/-7) after the second vaccine dose. Because spike-specific TCR depth and breadth did not differ between the two schedules, AZD1222 recipients who got a second dose at roughly 4 weeks were pooled with those who got a second dose at roughly 12 weeks. The vaccinee samples were drawn from two UK trials, COV001 and COV002, one of which was a single-blind randomized controlled phase 2/3 trial testing AZD1222 (ChAdOx1 nCoV-19) in healthy adults. Trial participant PBMC samples were collected at day 0 and day 28 after the second dose for TCRbeta chain sequencing.

This receptor chain uses TRBV7-9 and TRBJ2-1; 14 middle bases align to TRBD2. The starting material was peripheral blood, obtained 28 days after the second AZD1222 dose. This TCR derives from an adult who received the AZD1222 COVID-19 vaccine. The CDR3 region: CASSLPPRLAGGVYNEQFF. The DNA sequence follows: TGTGCCAGCAGCTTACCCCCAAGACTAGCGGGGGGGGTATACAATGAGCAGTTCTTC. Reference TRBV7-9 and TRBJ2-1 genes cover what lies past the CDR3, so the full variable domain is DTGVSQNPRHKITKRGQNVTFRCDPISEHNRLYWYRQTLGQGPEFLTYFQNEAQLEKSRLLSDRFSAERPKGSFSTLEIQRTEQGDSAMYLCASSLPPRLAGGVYNEQFFGPGTRLTVL.